This T cell receptor beta chain was profiled in a study of Graves' ophthalmopathy and Graves' hyperthyroidism. Across the study: The collection of peripheral blood took place at initial diagnosis, before any treatment.

Germline V lookup: CDR1 SGHTA, CDR2 FQGTGA. The CDR3 has 13 residues. Other autoimmune disease, uncontrolled infection, pregnancy and lactation led to exclusion. Using RNA transcripts, the TCR beta CDR3 regions were amplified. Amplification began with first-round RT-PCR using HTBI primers, then second-round multiplex PCR was performed. MiXCR was run by TCRdb on the multiplex PCR reads, yielding one entry per CDR3 protein. This sample has some 210,000 distinct CDR3 sequences; under 30% occur once, and the top ten carry approximately 9.6%. Sequenced sample: peripheral blood. This TCR derives from a man aged 45 to 65 with Graves' ophthalmopathy. V usage is TRBV7-3 and J usage is TRBJ2-7, with D perhaps assigned TRBD1 or TRBD2 (6 bases each). The CDR3 region is CPPGGLHSYEQYF. CDR3 nucleotide sequence: TGTCCCCCCGGGGGCTTGCACTCCTACGAGCAGTACTTC.